The 26 T cell receptor beta chains below all came from one sample that was sequenced in a study of blood T cell repertoires in COVID-19. Sequenced by immunoSEQ multiplex PCR; TCRdb stores in-frame clones only, minus some. Found here are approximately 120,000 clones, 70% to 90% of them singletons; the top ten hold approximately 1%. Sequencing was carried out using peripheral blood. The receptors derive from a human donor in a cohort sampled during active COVID-19.

The chain couples TRBV5-6 to TRBJ2-2; 9 bases match TRBD2. Germline assignment: CDR1 SGHDT and CDR2 YYEEEE. There are 14 residues in the CDR3. V trimming: 1 base; J trimming: 5 bases; junction bases outside the gene matches: 0. The CDR3 loop reads CASSLLAGTGELFF. As DNA, the CDR3 is TGTGCCAGCAGCTTGCTAGCGGGGACCGGGGAGCTGTTTTTT.

The chain joins TRBV9 to TRBJ1-4; 7 bases agree with TRBD1. Germline assignment: CDR1 SGDLS and CDR2 YYNGEE. The junction had 3 bases not matched to a gene; V was cut back by 0 bases and J by 4 bases. This CDR3 has 15 amino acids. The CDR3 region has the DNA TGTGCCAGCAGCGTAGAAGGGGGCATTAATGAAAAACTGTTTTTT. This translates into CASSVEGGINEKLFF.

The rearrangement links TRBV18 to TRBJ2-1; TRBD1 is a possible D gene (6 bases). CDR1 and CDR2 from the germline V gene are KGHSH and LQKENI. Trimming removed 4 bases at V and 5 bases at J, with 12 bases between. This CDR3 contains 14 residues. The CDR3 region has the DNA TGTGCCAGCTCACAGGACGCAGGGGACAATGAGCAGTTCTTC. Protein sequence: CASSQDAGDNEQFF.

The gene calls are TRBV11-3 and TRBJ1-1; 7 bases align to TRBD1. This CDR3 has 15 amino acids. The junction had 5 bases not matched to a gene; V was cut back by 4 bases and J by 0 bases. Germline loops: CDR1 SGHNT, CDR2 YENEEA. Written as DNA, the CDR3 is TGTGCCAGCAGCTACCAGGGGGGCATGAACACTGAAGCTTTCTTT. Translated: CASSYQGGMNTEAFF.

The sample holds one count of this clone. The chain recombines TRBV19 with TRBJ2-2, with 10 positions matching TRBD2. Germline V CDR1 and CDR2: LNHDA, SQIVND (reference sequence). CDR3 length: 20 amino acids. The V segment lost 5 bases and the J segment 6 bases; nucleotides outside the gene matches: 21. CDR3: CASSRRGWTGTSETPGELFF. The CDR3 bases are TGTGCCAGTAGTCGTCGGGGTTGGACCGGGACTAGCGAGACACCCGGGGAGCTGTTTTTT.

The V call is TRBV4-3, the J call TRBJ2-3, with 11 bases identical to TRBD2. V lost 0 bases and J lost 8; bases outside the gene matches: 10. This CDR3 is built from 17 residues. CDR1 is LGHNA, CDR2 YSLEER, per germline. CDR3 DNA sequence: TGCGCCAGCAGCCAAGATCGCGGTAGCGGGAGGGGGGGTACGCAGTATTTT. It specifies CASSQDRGSGRGGTQYF.

The J gene is TRBJ2-1, the V gene TRBV6-5; D ambiguous. This CDR3 has 14 residues. V lost 6 bases and J 2 bases, leaving 11 bases between the germline ends. Germline CDR1 and CDR2: MNHEY and SVGAGI. CDR3 DNA sequence: TGTGCCAGCAGCGAGATTGTGGCCTACAATGAGCAGTTCTTC. This translates into CASSEIVAYNEQFF.

This clone was seen a handful of times. The rearrangement uses TRBV24-1 and TRBJ1-3; D call uncertain. The germline V and J ends were trimmed by 10 bases and 0 bases, with 9 bases remaining between them. This CDR3 comprises 13 residues. Germline CDR1 KGHDR, CDR2 SFDVKD. The CDR3 spells CATAADSGNTIYF. The CDR3 DNA follows: TGTGCCACAGCAGCGGACTCTGGAAACACCATATATTTT.

The chain recombines TRBV27 with TRBJ2-1; unclear D gene. The CDR3 is made up of 12 amino acids. CDR1 is MNHEY, CDR2 SMNVEV, per germline (reference sequence). The V gene lost 0 bases and the J gene lost 6 bases, with 3 bases spanning the gap. CDR3 coding DNA: TGTGCCAGCAGTTTATCCCGCAATGAGCAGTTCTTC. Protein product: CASSLSRNEQFF.

The J gene is TRBJ1-5, the V gene TRBV7-2; TRBD1 might be the D (5 bases). The CDR3 length is 15 residues. CDR1 and CDR2 from the germline V gene are SGHTA and FQGNSA. Trimming cost V 0 bases and J 11 bases, with 17 bases left between them. CDR3 bases: TGTGCCAGCAGCTTAGCGATGGGGGGTCTCTCAGCCCAGCATTTT. This gives the protein CASSLAMGGLSAQHF.

There are a few counts of this clone. J is TRBJ2-7 and V is TRBV19; TRBD1 matches 7 bases. This CDR3 region has 14 residues. Per germline, CDR1 LNHDA and CDR2 SQIVND (reference sequence). The ends lost 4 bases at V and 3 bases at J; junction bases unmatched: 6. CDR3 amino acids: CASSRQGALYEQYF. The CDR3 DNA follows: TGTGCCAGTAGTAGACAGGGAGCTCTCTACGAGCAGTACTTC.

The rearrangement links TRBV10-3 to TRBJ1-5; D remains unclear. Germline CDR1 is ENHRY and CDR2 is SYGVKD. The V end lost 0 bases, the J end lost 0 bases, and 6 bases lay between the germline ends. The CDR3 is 15 amino acids. CDR3 region: CAISESISSNQPQHF. Written as DNA, the CDR3 is TGTGCCATCAGTGAGTCTATCAGTAGCAATCAGCCCCAGCATTTT.

The V gene is TRBV9, the J gene TRBJ1-5; 7 positions match TRBD1. CDR3 length: 15 amino acids. Germline trimming cut 2 bases from V and 4 bases from J; bases unmatched to any gene: 6. Germline V gene lookup returns CDR1 SGDLS and CDR2 YYNGEE. CDR3 amino acids: CASSVTGSLNQPQHF. The CDR3 DNA follows: TGTGCCAGCAGCGTGACAGGGAGCTTGAATCAGCCCCAGCATTTT.

V and J are TRBV24-1 and TRBJ2-7; 11 bases are a match to TRBD2. V lost 4 bases, J lost 1 base, and 8 bases stayed unmatched. Germline V gene sequence: CDR1 KGHDR, CDR2 SFDVKD. This CDR3 comprises 17 residues. This chain's CDR3 is CATSDNPGLAESYEQYF. The CDR3 DNA reads as TGTGCCACCAGTGACAACCCGGGACTAGCGGAATCCTACGAGCAGTACTTC.

This clone was picked up a small number of times. This chain connects TRBV25-1 to TRBJ1-2; D is uncertain. V lost 5 bases to trimming and J lost 3 bases, with 10 bases between them. CDR3 length: 13 amino acids. The V gene's germline CDR1 is MGHDK and CDR2 SYGVNS. CDR3: CASSSWQDYGYTF. In nucleotides, the CDR3 is TGTGCCAGCAGTTCCTGGCAGGACTATGGCTACACCTTC.

This chain links TRBV4-2 with TRBJ2-3; D is possibly TRBD2 (6 bases). The CDR3 length is 16 residues. Germline-derived CDR1 and CDR2 are LGHNA and YNFKEQ. The germline V and J ends were trimmed by 1 base and 4 bases, with 15 bases remaining between them. CDR3 sequence: CASSQVKGGGPDTQYF. The CDR3 nucleotides are TGTGCCAGCAGCCAAGTCAAGGGCGGAGGGCCAGATACGCAGTATTTT.

The rearrangement uses TRBV11-2 and TRBJ2-5, with D maybe TRBD2 (6 bases). CDR1 SGHAT and CDR2 FQNNGV come from the germline V gene. This CDR3 comprises 13 residues. Trimming removed 3 bases at V and 4 bases at J, with 9 bases between. The DNA for the CDR3 is TGTGCCAGCAGCTTTCGGGGGAGAGAGACCCAGTACTTC. Amino acid sequence: CASSFRGRETQYF.

This chain links TRBV7-2 with TRBJ2-3, with D maybe TRBD1 (6 bases). Germline CDR1 reads SGHTA; CDR2 reads FQGNSA. Trimming cost V 5 bases and J 8 bases, with 11 bases left between them. This CDR3 region has 12 residues. The CDR3 sequence is CASSPLGGTQYF. The CDR3 nucleotides read TGTGCCAGCAGCCCTCTAGGGGGTACGCAGTATTTT. Combining the CDR3 with reference TRBV7-2 and TRBJ2-3 gives the whole variable domain GAGVSQSPSNKVTEKGKDVELRCDPISGHTALYWYRQSLGQGLEFLIYFQGNSAPDKSGLPSDRFSAERTGGSVSTLTIQRTQQEDSAVYLCASSPLGGTQYFGPGTRLTVL.

V is TRBV5-4 and J is TRBJ2-7, with D possibly matching TRBD1 (6 bases). V lost 3 bases, J lost 5 bases, and 21 bases lay in between. Looked up from germline, CDR1 is SGHNT and CDR2 is YYREEE (reference sequence). The CDR3 has 16 residues. CDR3 residues: CASSSLLTGKSNEQYF. The DNA for the CDR3 is TGTGCCAGCAGCTCATTACTTACAGGGAAAAGCAACGAGCAGTACTTC.

V usage is TRBV5-1 and J usage is TRBJ2-1; 9 positions agree with TRBD2. Germline V gives CDR1 SGHRS, CDR2 YFSETQ. The CDR3 runs 15 residues. V shed 1 base and J 4 bases; nucleotides not matched to a gene: 3. CDR3 sequence: CASSLTAGGYNEQFF. CDR3 bases: TGCGCCAGCAGCTTGACAGCGGGAGGTTACAATGAGCAGTTCTTC.

On this clone itself: Because the CDR3's place on the DNA is in doubt, the DNA is left out and the CDR3 is given as listed by TCRdb. The V and J genes are TRBV29-1 and TRBJ2-5; TRBD1 is the table's D call, not checked against the DNA. Germline CDR1 SQVTM, CDR2 ANQGSEA. The length of the CDR3 is 11 amino acids, counting both ends. The CDR3 sequence is CSVVGQGASYF.

This chain links TRBV20-1 with TRBJ1-2; D is unresolved. Trimming cost V 4 bases and J 8 bases, with 8 bases left between them. The CDR3 is made up of 10 amino acids. CDR1 and CDR2 (germline): DFQATT, SNEGSKA (reference sequence). CDR3 sequence: CSAKYEGYTF. The CDR3 coding sequence is TGCAGTGCTAAGTACGAGGGCTACACCTTC.

This rearrangement joins TRBV6-5 to TRBJ1-2; 8 nucleotides agree with TRBD1. The CDR3 is 12 residues long. Losses at the gene ends were 6 bases for V and 3 bases for J; bases not matched to a gene: 0. Germline values: CDR1 MNHEY, CDR2 SVGAGI. CDR3 sequence (DNA): TGTGCCAGCAGACAGGGGGACTATGGCTACACCTTC. Encoded protein: CASRQGDYGYTF.

The V and J genes are TRBV5-8 and TRBJ2-7; 7 nucleotides agree with TRBD1. The CDR3 is 14 residues long. In germline, CDR1 is SGHTS, CDR2 YDEGEE. V gave up 6 bases and J gave up 9 bases; unmatched junction bases: 15. The CDR3 sequence is CASNDRNRGFGQYF. The CDR3 coding sequence is TGTGCCAGCAATGATCGGAACAGGGGATTTGGGCAGTACTTC.

The chain links TRBV6-1 to TRBJ2-1; D not certain. This CDR3 spans 19 amino acids. Trimming left V 2 bases short and J 4 bases short, with 24 bases between. Germline V CDR1 and CDR2: MNHNS, SASEGT. The DNA for the CDR3 is TGTGCCAGCAGTGAATTCCCGACCCCAGCTCTCCGCGGTTACAATGAGCAGTTCTTC. Its translation: CASSEFPTPALRGYNEQFF.

The rearrangement links TRBV7-9 to TRBJ2-1; D is uncertain. The CDR3 runs to 13 residues. Per germline, CDR1 SEHNR and CDR2 FQNEAQ (reference sequence). V was pared by 1 base and J by 6 bases, with 7 bases between. The CDR3 sequence is CASSLVRSNEQFF. The DNA of the CDR3 is TGTGCCAGCAGCTTAGTCCGGTCCAATGAGCAGTTCTTC.